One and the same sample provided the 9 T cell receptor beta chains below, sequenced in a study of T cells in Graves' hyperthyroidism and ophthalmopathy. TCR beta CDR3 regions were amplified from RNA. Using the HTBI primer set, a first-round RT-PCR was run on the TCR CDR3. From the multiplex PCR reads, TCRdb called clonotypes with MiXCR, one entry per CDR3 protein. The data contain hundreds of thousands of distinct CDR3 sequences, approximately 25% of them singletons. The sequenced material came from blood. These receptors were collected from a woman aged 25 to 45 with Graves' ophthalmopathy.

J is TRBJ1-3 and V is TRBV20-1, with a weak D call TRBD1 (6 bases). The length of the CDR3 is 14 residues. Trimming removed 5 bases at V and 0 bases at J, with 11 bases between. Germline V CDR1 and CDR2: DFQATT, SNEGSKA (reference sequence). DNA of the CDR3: TGCAGTGCTCGACAGGTTTTCTCTGGAAACACCATATATTTT. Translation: CSARQVFSGNTIYF.

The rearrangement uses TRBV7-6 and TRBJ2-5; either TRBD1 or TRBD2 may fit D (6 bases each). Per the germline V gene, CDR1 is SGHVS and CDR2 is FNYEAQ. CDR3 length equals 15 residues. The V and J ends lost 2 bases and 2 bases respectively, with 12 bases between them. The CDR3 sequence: CASSLSRDTQETQYF. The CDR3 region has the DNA TGTGCCAGCAGCTTATCGCGGGACACACAAGAGACCCAGTACTTC.

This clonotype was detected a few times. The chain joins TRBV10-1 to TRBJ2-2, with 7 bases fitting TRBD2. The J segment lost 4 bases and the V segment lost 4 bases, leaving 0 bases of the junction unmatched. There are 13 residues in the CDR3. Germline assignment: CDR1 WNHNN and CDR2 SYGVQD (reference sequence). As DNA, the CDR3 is TGCGCCAGCAGTGCGGGGGGCACCGGGGAGCTGTTTTTT. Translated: CASSAGGTGELFF.

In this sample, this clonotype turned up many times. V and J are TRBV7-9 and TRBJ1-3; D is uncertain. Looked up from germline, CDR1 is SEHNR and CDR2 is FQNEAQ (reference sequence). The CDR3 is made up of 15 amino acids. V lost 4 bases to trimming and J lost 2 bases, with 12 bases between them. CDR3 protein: CASSSEGSPGNTIYF. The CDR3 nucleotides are TGTGCCAGCAGCTCTGAGGGCAGCCCTGGAAACACCATATATTTT.

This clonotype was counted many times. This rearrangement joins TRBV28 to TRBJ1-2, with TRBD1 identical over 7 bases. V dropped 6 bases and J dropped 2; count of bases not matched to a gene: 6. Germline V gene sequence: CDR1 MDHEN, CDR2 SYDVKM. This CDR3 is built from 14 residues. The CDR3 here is CASRLGQPNYGYTF. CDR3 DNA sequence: TGTGCCAGCAGACTGGGACAGCCAAACTATGGCTACACCTTC.

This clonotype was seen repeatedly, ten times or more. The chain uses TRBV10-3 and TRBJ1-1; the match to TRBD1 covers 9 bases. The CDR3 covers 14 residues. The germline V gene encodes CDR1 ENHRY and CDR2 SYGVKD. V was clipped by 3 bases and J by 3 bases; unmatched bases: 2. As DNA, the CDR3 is TGTGCCATCAGTGACACAGGGGGCGACACTGAAGCTTTCTTT. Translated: CAISDTGGDTEAFF.

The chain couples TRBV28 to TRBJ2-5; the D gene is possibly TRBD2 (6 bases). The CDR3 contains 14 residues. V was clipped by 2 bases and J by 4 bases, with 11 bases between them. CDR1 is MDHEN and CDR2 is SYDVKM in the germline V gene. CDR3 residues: CASSLPWGGETQYF. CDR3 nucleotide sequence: TGTGCCAGCAGTTTACCTTGGGGAGGAGAGACCCAGTACTTC.

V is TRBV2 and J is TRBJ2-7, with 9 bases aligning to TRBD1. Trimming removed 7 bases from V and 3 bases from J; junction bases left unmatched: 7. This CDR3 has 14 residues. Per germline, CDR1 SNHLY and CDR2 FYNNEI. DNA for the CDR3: TGTGCCAGCACTGGGACAGGGACGCTCTACGAGCAGTACTTC. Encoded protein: CASTGTGTLYEQYF.

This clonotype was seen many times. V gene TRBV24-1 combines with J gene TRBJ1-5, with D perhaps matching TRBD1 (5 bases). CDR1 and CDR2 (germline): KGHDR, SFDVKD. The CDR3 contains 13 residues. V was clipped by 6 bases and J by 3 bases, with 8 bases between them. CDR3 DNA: TGTGCCACCAGTCGGGGGGACAATCAGCCCCAGCATTTT. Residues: CATSRGDNQPQHF.